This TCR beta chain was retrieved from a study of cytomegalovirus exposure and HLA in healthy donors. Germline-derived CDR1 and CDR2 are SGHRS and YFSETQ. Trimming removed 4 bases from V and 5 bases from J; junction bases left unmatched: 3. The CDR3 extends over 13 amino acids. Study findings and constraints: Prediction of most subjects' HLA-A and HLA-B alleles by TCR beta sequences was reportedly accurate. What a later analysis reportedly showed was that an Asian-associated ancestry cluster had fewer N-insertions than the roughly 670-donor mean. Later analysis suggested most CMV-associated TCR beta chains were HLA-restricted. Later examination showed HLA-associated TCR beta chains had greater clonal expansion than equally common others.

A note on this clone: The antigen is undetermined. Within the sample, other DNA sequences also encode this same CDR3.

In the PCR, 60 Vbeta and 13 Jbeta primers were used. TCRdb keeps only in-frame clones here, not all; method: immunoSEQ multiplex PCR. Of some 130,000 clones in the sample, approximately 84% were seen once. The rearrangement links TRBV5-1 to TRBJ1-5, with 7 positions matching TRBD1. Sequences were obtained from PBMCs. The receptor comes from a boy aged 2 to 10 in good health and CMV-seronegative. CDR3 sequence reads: CASSPTGDQPQHF. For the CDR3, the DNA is TGCGCCAGCAGCCCAACAGGGGATCAGCCCCAGCATTTT.